These 17 T cell receptor beta chains came from one sample sequenced in a study of blood T cell repertoires in COVID-19. Sequencing was performed with immunoSEQ multiplex PCR; in TCRdb, only in-frame clones are kept and a portion is missing. The sample has over 40,000 clones, around 83% seen once. Sequenced input: peripheral blood. The receptors originated from a man aged 55 to 70 with active COVID-19.

This sequence joins TRBV4-3 and TRBJ1-2; D is uncertain. Trimming removed 1 base from V and 4 bases from J, with 13 bases in between. Looked up from germline, CDR1 is LGHNA and CDR2 is YSLEER. The CDR3 has 15 amino acids. CDR3 amino acids: CASSQGRAMAYGYTF. The CDR3 coding sequence is TGCGCCAGCAGCCAAGGGCGGGCCATGGCCTATGGCTACACCTTC.

The chain carries TRBV7-2 and TRBJ1-1, with D unresolved. Germline CDR1 and CDR2: SGHTA and FQGNSA. V lost 6 bases, J lost 5 bases, and 16 bases lay in between. The length of the CDR3 is 14 residues. Here the CDR3 DNA reads TGTGCCAGCAGGCAAATGGTCGGTTCGACTGAAGCTTTCTTT. Its translation: CASRQMVGSTEAFF.

V is TRBV6-6 and J is TRBJ2-7, with unresolved D. The germline CDR1 and CDR2 sequences are MNHNY and SVGAGI (reference sequence). V lost 0 bases to trimming and J lost 1 base, with 7 bases between them. The CDR3 is 14 residues long. In nucleotides, the CDR3 is TGTGCCAGCAGTTACTCAGAGGATTCCTACGAGCAGTACTTC. Its protein product is CASSYSEDSYEQYF.

This chain joins TRBV12-5 and TRBJ2-1; 9 bases align to TRBD2. Germline V gene data show CDR1 as LGHNT and CDR2 as FRNRAP. V was clipped by 1 base and J by 3 bases; unmatched bases: 7. There are 17 residues in the CDR3. This chain's CDR3 is CASGLDSRRGGYNEQFF. In DNA, the CDR3 is TGTGCTAGTGGTTTGGACTCTCGGCGGGGGGGCTACAATGAGCAGTTCTTC.

This chain links TRBV27 with TRBJ2-2, with D perhaps matching TRBD1 (6 bases). The CDR3 sequence is 13 residues long. Germline loops: CDR1 MNHEY, CDR2 SMNVEV (reference sequence). Trimming shortened V by 3 bases and J by 6 bases, and 8 bases separated the two germline ends. The CDR3 loop is CASSFPGAGELFF. The CDR3 coding sequence is TGTGCCAGCAGTTTCCCAGGGGCCGGGGAGCTGTTTTTT.

The chain uses TRBV21-1 and TRBJ1-5; the table's D call TRBD1 went unverified against the DNA. TRBV21-1 is given as a pseudogene. The CDR3 totals 16 residues. CDR3 sequence: CASSLQAPTINQPQHF. CDR3 DNA sequence: TGTGCCAGCAGTTTACAGGCCCCTACAATCAATCAGCCCCAGCATTTT.

With respect to this clone: Relative to the germline gene, one junction end is altered; a read error may explain this. CDR3 protein: CASSLGSGKPQHF. In nucleotides, the CDR3 is TGTGCCAGCAGCTTAGGTTCCGGTAAGCCCCAGCATTTT. The chain couples TRBV12-3 or TRBV12-4 to TRBJ1-5; D is ambiguous. The CDR3 loop spans 13 amino acids.

To note about this clone: One junction end disagrees with the germline gene, perhaps due to a read error. The V gene is TRBV9, the J gene TRBJ2-7; a weak D match, TRBD2 (6 bases). Germline CDR1 and CDR2: SGDLS and YYNGEE. CDR3 length: 15 residues. CDR3 loop: CASSAEGRDSHEQYF. DNA for the CDR3: TGTGCCAGCAGCGCCGAGGGTAGGGACTCCCACGAGCAGTACTTC.

The rearrangement links TRBV9 to TRBJ2-7; 15 bases match TRBD2. There are 17 residues in the CDR3. Germline CDR1 and CDR2: SGDLS and YYNGEE. Trimming took 4 bases from V and 4 from J; bases not matched to a gene: 9. The CDR3 here is CASSPRSGTSGRYEQYF. CDR3 nucleotides: TGTGCCAGCAGCCCGCGATCCGGGACTAGCGGGAGGTACGAGCAGTACTTC.

CDR3 nucleotide sequence: TGCGCCAGCAGCTCTAGGACAACTAGCACAGATACGCAGTATTTT. Translation gives CASSSRTTSTDTQYF. The rearrangement joins TRBV5-1 to TRBJ2-3; tentatively, D is TRBD1 (5 bases). Germline V gives CDR1 SGHRS, CDR2 YFSETQ. V lost 3 bases to trimming and J lost 0 bases, with 11 bases between them. The CDR3 runs 15 residues.

The chain uses TRBV11-2 and TRBJ2-3; D possibly corresponds to TRBD1 (5 bases). The germline gives CDR1 SGHAT, CDR2 FQNNGV. Trimming left V 1 base short and J 3 bases short, with 14 bases between. The CDR3 length is 16 residues. This chain's CDR3 is CASSLGAGLGTDTQYF. The CDR3 DNA reads TGTGCCAGCAGCTTAGGTGCAGGGCTTGGGACAGATACGCAGTATTTT.

The chain is built from TRBV7-9 and TRBJ2-5, with a tentative D call TRBD1 (6 bases). Between the trimmed V and J ends, which lost 1 base and 5 bases, there was a span of 8 bases. Germline V gene lookup returns CDR1 SEHNR and CDR2 FQNEAQ (reference sequence). This CDR3 has 13 amino acids. As DNA, the CDR3 is TGTGCCAGCAGCTTAGGCCAGGGGGAGACCCAGTACTTC. Translating gives CASSLGQGETQYF.

The chain uses TRBV18 and TRBJ1-6; TRBD1 is a possible D gene (5 bases). Germline V lookup: CDR1 KGHSH, CDR2 LQKENI. Trimming removed 6 bases at V and 10 bases at J, with 13 bases between. The CDR3 is 13 residues long. CDR3 sequence reads: CASSQDRTSPLHF. For the CDR3, the DNA is TGTGCCAGCTCTCAAGACAGAACGTCACCCCTCCACTTT. Variable domain in full (rest from reference TRBV18 and TRBJ1-6): NAGVMQNPRHLVRRRGQEARLRCSPMKGHSHVYWYRQLPEEGLKFMVYLQKENIIDESGMPKERFSAEFPKEGPSILRIQQVVRGDSAAYFCASSQDRTSPLHFGNGTRLTVT.

V and J are TRBV10-3 and TRBJ1-5; 7 nucleotides line up with TRBD1. The germline CDR1 and CDR2 sequences are ENHRY and SYGVKD. With V trimmed by 2 bases and J by 9 bases, 1 base remained unmatched. The CDR3 spans 12 residues. CDR3 in DNA: TGTGCCATCAGTGAGCCAGGGGGGCCCCAGCATTTT. Protein: CAISEPGGPQHF.

The CDR3 bases are TGTGCCAGCGCCCCTGCAGGGCTTACAAACACTGAAGCTTTCTTT. Its translation: CASAPAGLTNTEAFF. V is TRBV6-6 and J is TRBJ1-1, with TRBD1 as a possible D gene (5 bases). Trimming removed 8 bases at V and 2 bases at J, with 18 bases between. CDR1 is MNHNY and CDR2 is SVGAGI in the germline V gene (reference sequence). The CDR3 length is 15 residues.

This rearrangement joins TRBV7-4 to TRBJ1-1; D uncertain. This CDR3 is 15 amino acids long. Trimming cost V 1 base and J 8 bases, with 17 bases left between them. Per germline, CDR1 SGHVT and CDR2 SQSDAQ. CDR3 in DNA: TGTGCCAGCAGCTTAGACATAGCTACTTCGGGGGAAGCTTTCTTT. Its translation: CASSLDIATSGEAFF.

The chain employs TRBV5-4 and TRBJ2-1; no definite D call. CDR3 length: 12 amino acids. CDR1 SGHNT and CDR2 YYREEE come from the germline V gene (reference sequence). Between the trimmed V and J ends, which lost 4 bases and 3 bases, there was a span of 5 bases. CDR3 protein: CASSLRYNEQFF. CDR3 coding DNA: TGTGCCAGCAGCCTTCGCTACAATGAGCAGTTCTTC.